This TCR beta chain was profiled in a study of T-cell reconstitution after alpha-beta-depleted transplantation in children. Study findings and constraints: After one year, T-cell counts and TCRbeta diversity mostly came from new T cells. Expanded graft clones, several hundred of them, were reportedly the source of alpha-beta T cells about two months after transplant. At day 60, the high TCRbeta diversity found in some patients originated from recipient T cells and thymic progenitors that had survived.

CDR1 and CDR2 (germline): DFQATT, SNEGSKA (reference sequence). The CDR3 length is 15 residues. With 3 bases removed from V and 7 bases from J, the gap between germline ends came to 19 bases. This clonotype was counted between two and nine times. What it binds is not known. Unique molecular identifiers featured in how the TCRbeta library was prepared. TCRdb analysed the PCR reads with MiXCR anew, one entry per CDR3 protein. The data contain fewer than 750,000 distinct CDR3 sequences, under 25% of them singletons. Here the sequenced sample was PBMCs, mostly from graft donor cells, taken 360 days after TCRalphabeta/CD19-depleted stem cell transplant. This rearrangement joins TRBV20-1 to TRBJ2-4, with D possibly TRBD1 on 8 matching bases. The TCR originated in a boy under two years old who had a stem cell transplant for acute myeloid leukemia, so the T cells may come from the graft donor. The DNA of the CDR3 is TGCAGTGCTAGGATGCAGGGGGCCGGGAGGAACATTCAGTACTTC. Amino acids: CSARMQGAGRNIQYF.